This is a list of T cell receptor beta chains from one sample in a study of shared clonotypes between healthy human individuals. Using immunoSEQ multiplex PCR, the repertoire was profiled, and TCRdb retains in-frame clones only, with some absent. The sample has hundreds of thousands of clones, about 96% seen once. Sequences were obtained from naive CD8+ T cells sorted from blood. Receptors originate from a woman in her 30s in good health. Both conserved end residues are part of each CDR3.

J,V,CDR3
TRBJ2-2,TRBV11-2,CASSTSSNTGELFF
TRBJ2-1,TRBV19,CASSIVTSGINEQFF
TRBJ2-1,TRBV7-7,CASSPHPYLLAEYNEQFF
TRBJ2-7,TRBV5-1,CASSRPPPGEQYF
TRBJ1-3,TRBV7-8,CASSQQGASSWNTIYF
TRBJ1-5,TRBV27,CASSSGVINQPQHF
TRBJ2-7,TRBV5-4,CASSLGGEQYF
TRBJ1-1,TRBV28,CASSSVENTEAFF
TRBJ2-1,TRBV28,CASTAGQSYNEQFF
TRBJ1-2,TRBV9,CASSARGSGYTF
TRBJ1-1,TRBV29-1,CSVVGQNTEAFF
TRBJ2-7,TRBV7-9,CASRATSGINEQYF
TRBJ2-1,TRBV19,CASSIEVRRAEQFF
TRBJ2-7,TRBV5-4,CASSGLAGDYEQYF
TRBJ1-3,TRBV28,CASKPTEAVSGNTIYF
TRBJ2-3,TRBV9,CASSVALVKDTQYF
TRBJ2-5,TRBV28,CASSSWGRIQETQYF
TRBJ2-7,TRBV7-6,CASSIGQGGHYEQYF
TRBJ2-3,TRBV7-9,CASSYWTATDTQYF
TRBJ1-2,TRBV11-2,CASSLNNRLSNYGYTF
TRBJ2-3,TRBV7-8,CASSPLGSSASTDTQYF
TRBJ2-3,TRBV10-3,CAISESTTRADTQYF
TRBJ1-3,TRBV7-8,CASRSGNTIYF
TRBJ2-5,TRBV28,CASSLYETSGRETQYF
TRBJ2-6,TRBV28,CASGQGAYGANVLTF
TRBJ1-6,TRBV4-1,CASSQQGDSPLHF
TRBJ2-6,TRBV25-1,CASSAYRGSSGANVLTF
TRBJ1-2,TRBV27,CASSGGQGYGYTF
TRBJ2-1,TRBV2,CASSEAEFTSVYNEQFF
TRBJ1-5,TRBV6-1,CASSEALRGLSNQPQHF
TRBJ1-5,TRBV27,CASSLSLGSNQPQHF
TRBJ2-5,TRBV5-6,CASSFLDGRQETQYF
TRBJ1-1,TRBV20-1,CSATSGPEAFF
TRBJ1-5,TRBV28,CASKREGDSNQPQHF
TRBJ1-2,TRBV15,CATSSFGTGGESMDGYTF
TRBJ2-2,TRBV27,CASSFSAGAVGELFF
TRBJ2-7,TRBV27,CASSPGSSYEQYF